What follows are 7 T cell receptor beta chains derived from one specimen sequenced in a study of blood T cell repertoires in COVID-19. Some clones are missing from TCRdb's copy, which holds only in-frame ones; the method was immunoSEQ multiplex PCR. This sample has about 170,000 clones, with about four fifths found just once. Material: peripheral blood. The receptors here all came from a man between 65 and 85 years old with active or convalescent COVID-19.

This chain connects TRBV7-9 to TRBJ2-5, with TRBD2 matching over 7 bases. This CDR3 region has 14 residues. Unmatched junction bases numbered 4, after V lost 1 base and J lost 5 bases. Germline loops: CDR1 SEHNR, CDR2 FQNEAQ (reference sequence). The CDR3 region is CASSLVGGKETQYF. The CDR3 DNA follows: TGTGCCAGCAGCTTAGTGGGGGGGAAGGAGACCCAGTACTTC.

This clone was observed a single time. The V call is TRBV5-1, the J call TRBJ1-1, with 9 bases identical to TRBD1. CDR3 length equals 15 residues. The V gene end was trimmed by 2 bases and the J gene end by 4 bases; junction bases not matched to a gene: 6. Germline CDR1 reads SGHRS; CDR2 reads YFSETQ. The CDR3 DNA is TGCGCCAGCAGCTTACAGGGGGCGGGCGGCACTGAAGCTTTCTTT. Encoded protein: CASSLQGAGGTEAFF.

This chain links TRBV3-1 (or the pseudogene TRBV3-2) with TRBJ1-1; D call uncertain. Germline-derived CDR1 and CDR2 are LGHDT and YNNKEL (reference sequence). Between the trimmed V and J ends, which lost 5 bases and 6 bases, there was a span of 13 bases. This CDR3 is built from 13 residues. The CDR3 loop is CASSLGARAEAFF. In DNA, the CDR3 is TGTGCCAGCAGCTTAGGAGCGCGGGCTGAAGCTTTCTTT.

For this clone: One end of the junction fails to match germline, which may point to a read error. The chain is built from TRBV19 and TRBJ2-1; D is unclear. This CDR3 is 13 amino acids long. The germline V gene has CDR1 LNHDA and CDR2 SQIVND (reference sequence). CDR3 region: CASRAGSHNEQFF. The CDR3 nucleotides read TGTGCCAGTAGGGCAGGCTCCCACAATGAGCAGTTCTTC.

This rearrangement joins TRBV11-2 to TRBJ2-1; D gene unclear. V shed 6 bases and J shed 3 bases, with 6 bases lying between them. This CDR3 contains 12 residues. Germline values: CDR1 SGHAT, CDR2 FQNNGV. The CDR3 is CASRSGYNEQFF. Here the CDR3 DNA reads TGTGCCAGCAGGTCGGGCTACAATGAGCAGTTCTTC.

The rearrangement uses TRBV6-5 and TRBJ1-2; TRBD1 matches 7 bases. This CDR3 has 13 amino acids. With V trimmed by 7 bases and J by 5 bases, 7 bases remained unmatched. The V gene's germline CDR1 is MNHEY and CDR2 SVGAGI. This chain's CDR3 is CASTTGQDYGYTF. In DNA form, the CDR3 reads TGTGCCAGCACCACCGGACAGGATTATGGCTACACCTTC.

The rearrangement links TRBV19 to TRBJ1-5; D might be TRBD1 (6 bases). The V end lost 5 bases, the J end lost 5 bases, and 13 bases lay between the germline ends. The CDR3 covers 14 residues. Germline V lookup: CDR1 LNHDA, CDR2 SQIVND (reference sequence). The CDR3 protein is CASSDTGKHQPQHF. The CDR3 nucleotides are TGTGCCAGTAGTGATACAGGGAAACATCAGCCCCAGCATTTT.